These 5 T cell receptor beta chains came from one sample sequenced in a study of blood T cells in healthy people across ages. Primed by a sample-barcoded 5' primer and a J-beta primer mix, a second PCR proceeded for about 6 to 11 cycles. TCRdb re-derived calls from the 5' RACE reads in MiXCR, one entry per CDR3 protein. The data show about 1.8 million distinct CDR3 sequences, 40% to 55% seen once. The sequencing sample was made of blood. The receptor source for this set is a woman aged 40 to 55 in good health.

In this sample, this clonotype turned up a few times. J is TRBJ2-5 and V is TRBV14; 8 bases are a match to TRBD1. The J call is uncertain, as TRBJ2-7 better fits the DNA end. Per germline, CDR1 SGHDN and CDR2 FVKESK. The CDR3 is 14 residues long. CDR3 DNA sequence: TGTGCCAGCAGCCAGTCTTCAGGGGGCAACGAGCAGTACTTC. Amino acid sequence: CASSQSSGGNEQYF.

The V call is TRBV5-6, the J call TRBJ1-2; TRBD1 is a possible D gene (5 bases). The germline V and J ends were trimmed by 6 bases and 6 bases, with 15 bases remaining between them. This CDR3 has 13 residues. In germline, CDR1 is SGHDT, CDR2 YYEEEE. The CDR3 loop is CASNSGFLNGYTF. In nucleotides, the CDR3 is TGTGCCAGCAATTCAGGGTTTCTAAATGGCTACACCTTC.

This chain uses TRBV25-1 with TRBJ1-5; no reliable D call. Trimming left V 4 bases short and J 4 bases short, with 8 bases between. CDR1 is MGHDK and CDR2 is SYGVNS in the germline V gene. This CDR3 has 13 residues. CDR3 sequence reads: CASSASSNQPQHF. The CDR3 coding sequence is TGTGCCAGCAGTGCGAGTTCTAATCAGCCCCAGCATTTT.

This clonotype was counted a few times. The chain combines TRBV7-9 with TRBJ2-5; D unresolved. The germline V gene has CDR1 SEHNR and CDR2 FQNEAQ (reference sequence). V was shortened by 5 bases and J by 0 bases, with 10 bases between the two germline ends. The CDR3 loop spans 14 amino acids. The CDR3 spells CASSRMNYQETQYF. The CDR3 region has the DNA TGTGCCAGCAGCCGGATGAACTACCAAGAGACCCAGTACTTC.

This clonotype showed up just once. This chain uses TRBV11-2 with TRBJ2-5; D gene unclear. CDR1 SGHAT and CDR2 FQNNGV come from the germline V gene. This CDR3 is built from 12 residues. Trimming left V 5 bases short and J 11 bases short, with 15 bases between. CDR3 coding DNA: TGTGCCAGCAGCCACGAAGCTATTGAGCAGTACTTC. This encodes CASSHEAIEQYF.